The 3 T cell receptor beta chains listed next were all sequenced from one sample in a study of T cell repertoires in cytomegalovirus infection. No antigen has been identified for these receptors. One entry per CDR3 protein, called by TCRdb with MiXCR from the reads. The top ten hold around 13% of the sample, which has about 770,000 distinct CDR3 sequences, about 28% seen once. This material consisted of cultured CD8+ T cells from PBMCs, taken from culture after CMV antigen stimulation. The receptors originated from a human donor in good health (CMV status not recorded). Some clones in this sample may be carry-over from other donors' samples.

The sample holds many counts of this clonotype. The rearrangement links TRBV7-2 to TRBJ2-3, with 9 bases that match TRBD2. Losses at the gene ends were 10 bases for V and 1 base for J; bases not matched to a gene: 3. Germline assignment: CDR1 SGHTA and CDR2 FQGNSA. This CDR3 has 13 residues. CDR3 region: CAIRTSGTDTQYF. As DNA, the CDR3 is TGTGCCATCCGGACTAGCGGCACAGATACGCAGTATTTT.

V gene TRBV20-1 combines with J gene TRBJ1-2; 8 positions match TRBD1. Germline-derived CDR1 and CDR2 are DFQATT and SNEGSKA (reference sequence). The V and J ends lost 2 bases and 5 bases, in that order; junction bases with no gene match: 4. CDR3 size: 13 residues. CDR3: CSARQGARYGYTF. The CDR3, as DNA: TGCAGTGCTAGACAGGGGGCGAGGTATGGCTACACCTTC.

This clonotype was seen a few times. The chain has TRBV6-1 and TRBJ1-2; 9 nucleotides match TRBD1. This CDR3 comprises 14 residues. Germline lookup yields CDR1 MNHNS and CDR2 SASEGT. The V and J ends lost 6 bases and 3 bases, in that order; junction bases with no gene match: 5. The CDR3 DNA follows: TGTGCCAGCAGGGGGACAGGGAGTTACTATGGCTACACCTTC. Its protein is CASRGTGSYYGYTF.